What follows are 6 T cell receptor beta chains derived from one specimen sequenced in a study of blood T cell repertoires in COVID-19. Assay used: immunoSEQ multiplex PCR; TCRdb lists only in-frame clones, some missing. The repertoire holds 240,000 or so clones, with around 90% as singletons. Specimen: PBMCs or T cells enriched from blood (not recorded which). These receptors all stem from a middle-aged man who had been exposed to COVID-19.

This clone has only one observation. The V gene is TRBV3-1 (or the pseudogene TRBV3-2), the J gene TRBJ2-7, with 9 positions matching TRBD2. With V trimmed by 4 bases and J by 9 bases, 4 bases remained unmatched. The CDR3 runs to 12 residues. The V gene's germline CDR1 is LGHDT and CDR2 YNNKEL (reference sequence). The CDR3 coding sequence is TGTGCCAGCAGCCGCGGGGGGGGCGCGCAGTACTTC. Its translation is CASSRGGGAQYF.

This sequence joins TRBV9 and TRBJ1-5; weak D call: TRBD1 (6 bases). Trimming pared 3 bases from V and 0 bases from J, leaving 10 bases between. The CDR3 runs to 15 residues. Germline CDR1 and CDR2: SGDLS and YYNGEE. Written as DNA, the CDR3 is TGTGCCAGCAGCGAGACAGGTTATAGCAATCAGCCCCAGCATTTT. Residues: CASSETGYSNQPQHF.

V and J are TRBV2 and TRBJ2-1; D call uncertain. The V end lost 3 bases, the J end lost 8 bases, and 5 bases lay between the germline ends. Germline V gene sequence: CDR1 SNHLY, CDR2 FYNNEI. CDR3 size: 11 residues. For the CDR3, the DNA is TGTGCCAGCAGTGATTACTATGAGCAGTTCTTC. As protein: CASSDYYEQFF.

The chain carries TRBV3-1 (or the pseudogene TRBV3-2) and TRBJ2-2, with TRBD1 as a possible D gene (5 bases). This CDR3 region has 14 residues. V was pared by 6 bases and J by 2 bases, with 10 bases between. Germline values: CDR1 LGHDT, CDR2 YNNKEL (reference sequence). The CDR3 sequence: CASRSGFNTGELFF. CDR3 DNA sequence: TGTGCCAGCAGGTCAGGGTTTAACACCGGGGAGCTGTTTTTT.

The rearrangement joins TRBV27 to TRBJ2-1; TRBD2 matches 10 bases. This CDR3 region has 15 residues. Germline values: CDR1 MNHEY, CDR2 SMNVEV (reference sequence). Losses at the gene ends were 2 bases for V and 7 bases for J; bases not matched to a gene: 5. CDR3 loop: CASSLKPSGSNEQFF. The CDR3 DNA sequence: TGTGCCAGCAGTTTAAAACCTAGCGGGAGTAATGAGCAGTTCTTC.

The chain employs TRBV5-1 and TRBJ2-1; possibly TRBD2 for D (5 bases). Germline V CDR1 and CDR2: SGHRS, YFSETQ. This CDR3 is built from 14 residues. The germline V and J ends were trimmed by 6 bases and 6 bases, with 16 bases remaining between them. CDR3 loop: CASTRSGDGNEQFF. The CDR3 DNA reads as TGCGCCAGCACCCGGTCCGGGGATGGCAATGAGCAGTTCTTC.